The rows below give T cell receptor beta chains drawn from one sample of a study of blood T cell repertoires in COVID-19. Profiled with immunoSEQ multiplex PCR; TCRdb holds only in-frame clones, not every one. The data contain 150,000 to 200,000 clones, over 80% of them seen just once; the ten biggest clones take up 13%. Sample: PBMCs or T cells enriched from blood (not recorded which). Receptor source: an older woman who had recovered from COVID-19. Each CDR3 is given with its conserved first and last residue. The order of the fields is J gene, clone size, V gene, D gene, CDR3 protein, CDR3 DNA. The D gene is left open where the match is weak. Some rows have no size entry. The others give once, few or many, or a class for an expanded clone.

J gene: TRBJ1-4; clone size: -; V gene: TRBV6-5; D gene: TRBD1; CDR3 protein: CASRDRAGGEKLFF; CDR3 DNA: TGTGCCAGCAGGGACAGGGCCGGGGGTGAAAAACTGTTTTTT
J gene: TRBJ1-1; clone size: -; V gene: TRBV6-5; D gene: TRBD1; CDR3 protein: CASRRDRGGSEAFF; CDR3 DNA: TGTGCCAGCAGACGGGACAGGGGGGGTTCTGAAGCTTTCTTT
J gene: TRBJ1-2; clone size: -; V gene: TRBV18; D gene: -; CDR3 protein: CASHGGATYGYTF; CDR3 DNA: TGTGCCAGCCACGGTGGAGCGACCTATGGCTACACCTTC
J gene: TRBJ1-5; clone size: -; V gene: TRBV6-1; D gene: TRBD1; CDR3 protein: CASSVTGGSGQPQHF; CDR3 DNA: TGTGCCAGCAGTGTGACAGGGGGTTCTGGACAGCCCCAGCATTTT
J gene: TRBJ1-1; clone size: few; V gene: TRBV7-2; D gene: -; CDR3 protein: CASSLYRNTEAFF; CDR3 DNA: TGTGCCAGCAGCTTATACAGAAACACTGAAGCTTTCTTT
J gene: TRBJ1-1; clone size: -; V gene: TRBV18; D gene: -; CDR3 protein: CASSPREFGMNTEAFF; CDR3 DNA: TGTGCCAGCTCACCACGGGAGTTTGGGATGAACACTGAAGCTTTCTTT
J gene: TRBJ2-2; clone size: few; V gene: TRBV5-1; D gene: -; CDR3 protein: CASSSSRVGTGELFF; CDR3 DNA: TGCGCCAGCAGCTCAAGCAGGGTCGGGACCGGGGAGCTGTTTTTT
J gene: TRBJ2-2; clone size: -; V gene: TRBV7-2; D gene: -; CDR3 protein: CASSFTGTGELFF; CDR3 DNA: TGTGCCAGCAGCTTTACAGGAACCGGGGAGCTGTTTTTT
J gene: TRBJ1-5; clone size: few; V gene: TRBV3-1/TRBV3-2; D gene: -; CDR3 protein: CASRGGNQPQHF; CDR3 DNA: TGTGCCAGTCGGGGAGGCAATCAGCCCCAGCATTTT
J gene: TRBJ2-1; clone size: -; V gene: TRBV7-9; D gene: -; CDR3 protein: CASSPLVGGKGKNEQFF; CDR3 DNA: TGTGCCAGCAGCCCGCTGGTGGGGGGTAAGGGGAAAAATGAGCAGTTCTTC
J gene: TRBJ1-2; clone size: -; V gene: TRBV5-1; D gene: -; CDR3 protein: CASSYDRTGGYTF; CDR3 DNA: TGCGCCAGCAGCTATGACAGGACGGGTGGCTACACCTTC
J gene: TRBJ1-2; clone size: few; V gene: TRBV15; D gene: -; CDR3 protein: CATSRPGQGYGYTF; CDR3 DNA: TGTGCCACCAGCAGACCGGGACAAGGCTATGGCTACACCTTC
J gene: TRBJ2-5; clone size: -; V gene: TRBV2; D gene: TRBD1; CDR3 protein: CASSEAATGGEETQYF; CDR3 DNA: TGTGCCAGCAGTGAAGCGGCGACAGGGGGAGAAGAGACCCAGTACTTC
J gene: TRBJ1-2; clone size: -; V gene: TRBV27; D gene: -; CDR3 protein: CASSQGPGVLRSDGYTF; CDR3 DNA: TGTGCCAGCAGCCAGGGGCCAGGGGTGTTGAGATCGGATGGCTACACCTTC
J gene: TRBJ1-1; clone size: -; V gene: TRBV7-6; D gene: -; CDR3 protein: CASSPWQGGTEAFF; CDR3 DNA: TGTGCCAGCAGCCCATGGCAGGGCGGCACTGAAGCTTTCTTT
J gene: TRBJ2-1; clone size: -; V gene: TRBV6-5; D gene: -; CDR3 protein: CATRTISYNEQFF; CDR3 DNA: TGTGCCACCAGGACTATTTCCTACAATGAGCAGTTCTTC
J gene: TRBJ2-5; clone size: few; V gene: TRBV4-2; D gene: -; CDR3 protein: CASSLLAANLQETQYF; CDR3 DNA: TGTGCCAGCAGCTTATTAGCGGCTAACTTGCAAGAGACCCAGTACTTC
J gene: TRBJ1-1; clone size: -; V gene: TRBV6-1; D gene: -; CDR3 protein: CASSEVYGGLAFF; CDR3 DNA: TGTGCCAGCAGTGAAGTCTACGGAGGGTTGGCTTTCTTT
J gene: TRBJ1-1; clone size: -; V gene: TRBV2; D gene: -; CDR3 protein: CASSAWGGNTEAFF; CDR3 DNA: TGTGCCAGCAGTGCCTGGGGGGGGAACACTGAAGCTTTCTTT
J gene: TRBJ2-5; clone size: -; V gene: TRBV18; D gene: TRBD2; CDR3 protein: CASSRTGGGETQYF; CDR3 DNA: TGTGCCAGCTCCAGGACGGGAGGGGGAGAGACCCAGTACTTC
J gene: TRBJ2-2; clone size: -; V gene: TRBV21-1; D gene: -; CDR3 protein: CASSNRVFPDYRGRLSTGELFF; CDR3 DNA: TGTGCCAGCAGCAATCGAGTCTTTCCAGATTACAGGGGGCGGCTTTCCACCGGGGAGCTGTTTTTT
J gene: TRBJ2-5; clone size: once; V gene: TRBV5-1; D gene: -; CDR3 protein: CASSLAGGETQYF; CDR3 DNA: TGCGCCAGCAGCTTGGCCGGGGGAGAGACCCAGTACTTC
J gene: TRBJ2-7; clone size: few; V gene: TRBV2; D gene: TRBD1; CDR3 protein: CASAPGTGPYEQYF; CDR3 DNA: TGTGCCAGCGCCCCCGGGACAGGGCCCTACGAGCAGTACTTC
J gene: TRBJ1-1; clone size: -; V gene: TRBV9; D gene: -; CDR3 protein: CASSVGASRNTEAFF; CDR3 DNA: TGTGCCAGCAGCGTAGGAGCCTCCCGGAACACTGAAGCTTTCTTT
J gene: TRBJ1-2; clone size: -; V gene: TRBV27; D gene: -; CDR3 protein: CASSLLTFGDRGFKLPYGYTF; CDR3 DNA: -
J gene: TRBJ2-5; clone size: -; V gene: TRBV10-3; D gene: -; CDR3 protein: CAIRGPGETQYF; CDR3 DNA: TGTGCCATCAGGGGGCCAGGAGAGACCCAGTACTTC
J gene: TRBJ1-5; clone size: few; V gene: TRBV19; D gene: -; CDR3 protein: CASSYNRNSNQPQHF; CDR3 DNA: TGTGCCAGTAGTTATAACAGGAATAGCAATCAGCCCCAGCATTTT
J gene: TRBJ2-1; clone size: -; V gene: TRBV5-1; D gene: -; CDR3 protein: CASSLEGHTYNEQFF; CDR3 DNA: TGCGCCAGCAGCTTGGAGGGGCATACATACAATGAGCAGTTCTTC
J gene: TRBJ1-6; clone size: -; V gene: TRBV5-1; D gene: -; CDR3 protein: CASSLEQGGSPLHF; CDR3 DNA: TGCGCCAGCAGCTTGGAACAGGGTGGTTCACCCCTCCACTTT
J gene: TRBJ2-3; clone size: -; V gene: TRBV7-9; D gene: -; CDR3 protein: CASSNRKGGGTDTQYF; CDR3 DNA: TGTGCCAGCAGCAACAGAAAAGGGGGAGGGACAGATACGCAGTATTTT
J gene: TRBJ2-7; clone size: -; V gene: TRBV28; D gene: TRBD2; CDR3 protein: CASSSGLVLYF; CDR3 DNA: TGTGCCAGCAGTTCAGGACTAGTGCTGTACTTC
J gene: TRBJ2-1; clone size: -; V gene: TRBV27; D gene: TRBD2; CDR3 protein: CASSFRLAGGDGNEQFF; CDR3 DNA: TGTGCCAGCAGTTTCCGACTAGCGGGAGGTGACGGGAATGAGCAGTTCTTC
J gene: TRBJ2-7; clone size: -; V gene: TRBV2; D gene: TRBD2; CDR3 protein: CASSETSASYEQYF; CDR3 DNA: TGTGCCAGCAGTGAAACTAGCGCTTCCTACGAGCAGTACTTC
J gene: TRBJ2-7; clone size: -; V gene: TRBV5-1; D gene: TRBD2; CDR3 protein: CASSLTSGRGPLEQYF; CDR3 DNA: TGCGCCAGCAGCTTGACTAGCGGGAGAGGACCCCTCGAGCAGTACTTC
J gene: TRBJ2-3; clone size: once; V gene: TRBV10-3; D gene: TRBD1; CDR3 protein: CAISRADRLATDTQYF; CDR3 DNA: TGTGCCATCAGCCGCGCGGACAGGCTCGCCACAGATACGCAGTATTTT
J gene: TRBJ2-7; clone size: -; V gene: TRBV28; D gene: -; CDR3 protein: CASSLTGGMAQYF; CDR3 DNA: TGTGCCAGCAGCCTCACTGGGGGCATGGCGCAGTACTTC
J gene: TRBJ2-3; clone size: -; V gene: TRBV5-1; D gene: TRBD2; CDR3 protein: CASSSGTSGRLGADTQYF; CDR3 DNA: TGCGCCAGCAGCTCCGGGACTAGCGGGAGGTTAGGGGCAGATACGCAGTATTTT
J gene: TRBJ2-5; clone size: few; V gene: TRBV13; D gene: -; CDR3 protein: CASSPSQETQYF; CDR3 DNA: TGTGCCAGCAGCCCCTCCCAAGAGACCCAGTACTTC
J gene: TRBJ2-1; clone size: -; V gene: TRBV10-2; D gene: TRBD2; CDR3 protein: CASRRQTSGSNNEQFF; CDR3 DNA: TGCGCCAGCAGGCGACAGACTAGCGGGTCTAACAATGAGCAGTTCTTC
J gene: TRBJ2-7; clone size: -; V gene: TRBV5-1; D gene: TRBD2; CDR3 protein: CASRHGTSGRYEQYF; CDR3 DNA: TGCGCCAGCCGACACGGGACTAGCGGGAGGTACGAGCAGTACTTC
J gene: TRBJ2-1; clone size: -; V gene: TRBV5-1; D gene: -; CDR3 protein: CASSLKDSETYNEQFF; CDR3 DNA: TGCGCCAGCAGCTTGAAGGACAGTGAAACCTACAATGAGCAGTTCTTC
J gene: TRBJ1-6; clone size: -; V gene: TRBV6-5; D gene: -; CDR3 protein: CASSYQGSYSPLHF; CDR3 DNA: TGTGCCAGCAGTTATCAGGGCAGTTATTCACCCCTCCACTTT
J gene: TRBJ1-1; clone size: -; V gene: TRBV30; D gene: -; CDR3 protein: CAWSTTRGGSTEAFF; CDR3 DNA: TGTGCCTGGAGTACTACCAGGGGCGGGAGCACTGAAGCTTTCTTT
J gene: TRBJ2-1; clone size: -; V gene: TRBV5-1; D gene: TRBD2; CDR3 protein: CASSLNLGLAANEQFF; CDR3 DNA: TGCGCCAGCAGCTTAAATCTCGGACTAGCGGCCAATGAGCAGTTCTTC
J gene: TRBJ2-3; clone size: once; V gene: TRBV24-1; D gene: TRBD2; CDR3 protein: CATSDLTSGTDTQYF; CDR3 DNA: TGTGCCACCAGTGATTTAACTAGCGGCACAGATACGCAGTATTTT
J gene: TRBJ2-3; clone size: -; V gene: TRBV27; D gene: TRBD2; CDR3 protein: CASSLWVQVTSGRSYTDTQYF; CDR3 DNA: TGTGCCAGCAGTTTATGGGTACAGGTAACTAGCGGGAGAAGTTACACAGATACGCAGTATTTT
J gene: TRBJ2-7; clone size: -; V gene: TRBV27; D gene: -; CDR3 protein: CASRPHNSYEQYF; CDR3 DNA: TGTGCCAGCAGGCCGCACAACTCCTACGAGCAGTACTTC
J gene: TRBJ1-4; clone size: -; V gene: TRBV5-8; D gene: -; CDR3 protein: CASSPKASTNEKLFF; CDR3 DNA: TGTGCCAGCAGCCCGAAAGCGTCAACTAATGAAAAACTGTTTTTT
J gene: TRBJ2-1; clone size: -; V gene: TRBV6-4; D gene: -; CDR3 protein: CASSDSSYNEQFF; CDR3 DNA: TGTGCCAGCAGTGACTCTAGCTACAATGAGCAGTTCTTC
J gene: TRBJ2-7; clone size: -; V gene: TRBV10-2; D gene: -; CDR3 protein: CASSEQNYEQYF; CDR3 DNA: TGCGCCAGCAGTGAGCAAAATTACGAGCAGTACTTC